The next 5 T cell receptor beta chains were all read from a single sample in a study of T-cell memory formation after mild COVID-19. TCRdb itself ran the 5' RACE reads through MiXCR, one entry per CDR3 protein. The sample carries 200,000 to 250,000 distinct CDR3 sequences, 7.5% to 10% recorded once. Sequencing was performed on PBMCs or a T cell subset sorted from them (not recorded which). These receptors all stem from a young man who had mild COVID-19 (a few samples of this study predate the infection). Cell type and time point are not known.

This clonotype has just a few counts. The chain recombines TRBV6-6 with TRBJ2-5; 13 positions agree with TRBD2. The CDR3 loop spans 15 amino acids. Per the germline V gene, CDR1 is MNHNY and CDR2 is SVGAGI (reference sequence). V was pared by 6 bases and J by 2 bases, with 3 bases of the junction left unmatched. The CDR3 reads CASRRLAGGQETQYF. As DNA, the CDR3 is TGTGCCAGCAGACGACTAGCGGGAGGACAAGAGACCCAGTACTTC.

This clonotype turned up a few times. The chain combines TRBV5-6 with TRBJ2-1; perhaps TRBD2 as D (6 bases). V was clipped by 1 base and J by 0 bases, with 14 bases between them. The CDR3 has 17 amino acids. Germline CDR1 SGHDT, CDR2 YYEEEE. The CDR3 protein is CASSLQLRGGSYNEQFF. CDR3 DNA: TGTGCCAGCAGCTTGCAGCTCCGGGGAGGCTCCTACAATGAGCAGTTCTTC.

The rearrangement uses TRBV6-1 and TRBJ2-7, with 8 bases lining up with TRBD1. This CDR3 region has 12 residues. From germline, CDR1 is MNHNS and CDR2 SASEGT. Trimming cost V 7 bases and J 6 bases; bases outside gene matches: 5. The CDR3 reads CASTSTGGEQYF. The DNA for the CDR3 is TGTGCCAGCACCTCCACAGGGGGCGAGCAGTACTTC.

This clonotype was seen a handful of times. The genes are TRBV9 and TRBJ1-3; no definite D call. The length of the CDR3 is 17 residues. Trimming stripped 4 bases from V and 0 bases from J, with 17 bases between. From germline, CDR1 is SGDLS and CDR2 YYNGEE. CDR3 in amino acids: CASSPLDRTYSGNTIYF. The CDR3 DNA reads as TGTGCCAGCAGCCCCCTTGACCGGACTTACTCTGGAAACACCATATATTTT.

The V gene is TRBV20-1, the J gene TRBJ2-2; 10 bases match TRBD1. CDR3 size: 15 residues. V lost 6 bases and J lost 3; bases outside the gene matches: 7. Germline V gives CDR1 DFQATT, CDR2 SNEGSKA (reference sequence). CDR3 amino acids: CSAQGQGGHTGELFF. CDR3 coding DNA: TGCAGTGCACAAGGACAGGGGGGACACACCGGGGAGCTGTTTTTT.